These 8 T cell receptor beta chains share one sample of origin, sequenced in a study of high-grade serous ovarian cancer treatment subgroups. Tumor samples were obtained before definitive surgery or chemotherapy. Only in-frame clones appear in the TCRdb table, and some are missing; sequencing was by immunoSEQ multiplex PCR. This sample yields thousands of clones, of which roughly 60% are seen a single time; 5% to 6.5% belongs to the top ten. The sample taken for sequencing was tumor tissue. These receptors were collected from a human donor with high-grade serous ovarian cancer.

By frequency in the sample, this clone is medium-sized. The rearrangement joins TRBV27 to TRBJ1-2; tentative D call: TRBD1 (5 bases). Germline CDR1 reads MNHEY; CDR2 reads SMNVEV (reference sequence). V was trimmed by 7 bases and J by 3 bases, leaving 9 bases between them. The CDR3 covers 12 residues. CDR3 in DNA: TGTGCCAGCAAGGGGCAGGACTATGGCTACACCTTC. The encoded protein is CASKGQDYGYTF.

V and J are TRBV7-3 and TRBJ2-1; no firm D call. This CDR3 comprises 15 residues. V lost 5 bases and J lost 7, with 18 bases in between. The germline V gene has CDR1 SGHTA and CDR2 FQGTGA. This CDR3 is CASSPYLSPKNEQFF. The CDR3 nucleotides are TGTGCCAGCAGCCCGTACTTATCCCCAAAGAATGAGCAGTTCTTC.

The table lists this clone with a few counts. The chain recombines TRBV6-5 with TRBJ2-7; TRBD2 is a possible D gene (6 bases). This CDR3 contains 15 residues. Trimming shortened V by 4 bases and J by 4 bases, and 17 bases separated the two germline ends. In germline, CDR1 is MNHEY, CDR2 SVGAGI. The CDR3 DNA is TGTGCCAGCAGTTCCCCCCGGAGGGTACGATACGAGCAGTACTTC. Protein sequence: CASSSPRRVRYEQYF.

This clone came up once. J is TRBJ2-2 and V is TRBV5-1; 8 bases match TRBD2. The V and J ends lost 4 bases and 6 bases, in that order; junction bases with no gene match: 8. Per the germline V gene, CDR1 is SGHRS and CDR2 is YFSETQ. The CDR3 has 15 residues. The CDR3, as DNA: TGCGCCAGCAGCGGCGGGGGGAATAAGGCCGGGGAGCTGTTTTTT. Protein product: CASSGGGNKAGELFF. Combining the CDR3 with reference TRBV5-1 and TRBJ2-2 gives the whole variable domain KAGVTQTPRYLIKTRGQQVTLSCSPISGHRSVSWYQQTPGQGLQFLFEYFSETQRNKGNFPGRFSGRQFSNSRSEMNVSTLELGDSALYLCASSGGGNKAGELFFGEGSRLTVL.

V gene TRBV9 combines with J gene TRBJ2-1; D might be TRBD2 (6 bases). Trimming removed 4 bases at V and 2 bases at J, with 13 bases between. Germline CDR1 reads SGDLS; CDR2 reads YYNGEE. This CDR3 comprises 15 residues. The CDR3 DNA follows: TGTGCCAGCAGCTACAGCGGCGGGGCCTACAATGAGCAGTTCTTC. Translated: CASSYSGGAYNEQFF.

This clone was observed a handful of times. The chain joins TRBV5-1 to TRBJ1-2; D unresolved. V dropped 1 base and J dropped 6 bases, with 13 bases sitting between them. CDR3 length: 14 amino acids. Germline loops: CDR1 SGHRS, CDR2 YFSETQ. This CDR3 is CASSLYELDNGYTF. CDR3 sequence (DNA): TGCGCCAGCAGCTTGTATGAACTAGATAATGGCTACACCTTC.

The CDR3 loop reads CASSQPETQYF. In nucleotides, the CDR3 is TGTGCCAGCAGTCAACCAGAGACCCAGTACTTC. V and J are TRBV28 and TRBJ2-5; no clear D. Trimming took 5 bases from V and 4 from J, leaving 5 bases between them. The CDR3 covers 11 residues. CDR1 is MDHEN, CDR2 SYDVKM, per germline.

The chain carries TRBV6-5 and TRBJ2-1; D is possibly TRBD2 (5 bases). V lost 0 bases and J lost 9, with 15 bases in between. CDR1 and CDR2 (germline): MNHEY, SVGAGI. This CDR3 spans 15 amino acids. CDR3 sequence reads: CASSYSDSRYAEQFF. In DNA, the CDR3 is TGTGCCAGCAGTTACTCGGACTCACGGTATGCTGAGCAGTTCTTC.